This T cell receptor beta chain was found in a study of radiotherapy plus CTLA-4 blockade in lung cancer (dated by TCRdb to 2017 to 2018). Background on the whole study: Objective responses were observed in 18% of enrolled patients, and disease control was achieved in approximately 32%.

Regarding this clone: This receptor's antigen is unknown. The sample holds no much larger clone one base away, and base qualities are not on file.

Including the terminal cysteine and phenylalanine, the CDR3 comprises 14 residues. Just CDR3 DNA is preserved here, 42 bases in frame from base 1. CDR1 and CDR2 are read off the germline V gene (reference sequence) as MNHNY and SVGAGI. V has 0 bases trimmed and J has 6 bases trimmed; junction bases matching no gene number 4. The study evaluated CTLA-4 blockade (ipilimumab) given together with focal radiation therapy in patients who had chemo-refractory metastatic non-small-cell lung cancer. Study-wide conclusions, independent of this receptor: Increased serum interferon-beta after radiation, together with early dynamic changes in blood T cell clones, were reported to be the strongest predictors of response. After treatment with radiotherapy and ipilimumab, TCR clones that originated in tumors expanded in peripheral blood.

The protocol used for the library was the immunoSEQ multiplex PCR assay. TCRdb re-hosts the immuneACCESS table, in-frame sequences only. Its copies lack some clones; in the studies checked, an unresolved V gene accounts for under half of them, and the cause for the rest is not known. The sample table holds about 43,000 clones, of which about 70% were seen once. 20% to 25% of the sample rests with the top ten. The material sequenced was peripheral blood, taken from a patient treated with radiotherapy plus ipilimumab. The sequence came from a human donor with non-small cell lung cancer who had a partial response to radiotherapy plus ipilimumab. This chain is built from TRBV6-6 and TRBJ2-7; 8 nucleotides in the junction match TRBD2. For the CDR3, the sequence is CASSYSEAGGEQYF. The DNA sequence reads TGTGCCAGCAGTTACTCGGAGGCGGGGGGCGAGCAGTACTTC.